The next 26 T cell receptor beta chains were all read from a single sample in a study of T cells in Graves' hyperthyroidism and ophthalmopathy. There were TCR beta CDR3 regions amplified from RNA transcripts. In the first-round RT-PCR of the TCR CDR3, the HTBI primer set was used. One entry per CDR3 protein results from TCRdb running MiXCR on the multiplex PCR reads. The sample lists 450,000 to 550,000 distinct CDR3 sequences; less than 25% were seen once. Source material: blood. Receptor source: a woman aged 25 to 39 with Graves' ophthalmopathy.

The rearrangement joins TRBV11-1 to TRBJ2-7; unclear D gene. CDR3 length: 14 residues. With 9 bases removed from V and 2 bases from J, the gap between germline ends came to 17 bases. In germline, CDR1 is SGHAT, CDR2 FQDESV (reference sequence). CDR3 coding DNA: TGTGCCAGTTCTCCCCGGGCGGATGCCTACGAGCAGTACTTC. This translates into CASSPRADAYEQYF.

This clonotype was counted at least ten times. CDR3 nucleotides: TGTGCCAGCAGCTTAGCGGGAGACATGATCGACACCTTC. Its protein is CASSLAGDMIDTF. The J gene is TRBJ1-2, the V gene TRBV7-9; D gene uncertain. CDR1 is SEHNR, CDR2 FQNEAQ, per germline (reference sequence). V was cut by 0 bases and J by 12 bases, with 14 bases left in between. This CDR3 has 13 residues.

This sequence joins TRBV6-1 and TRBJ2-5; TRBD1 aligns across 8 bases. The germline gives CDR1 MNHNS, CDR2 SASEGT. The CDR3 spans 16 residues. V lost 10 bases to trimming and J lost 7 bases; unmatched junction nucleotides: 20. In nucleotides, the CDR3 is TGTGCCAACACTAATATCCCGGACAGGGCCGCGGGGACCCAGTACTTC. It yields the protein CANTNIPDRAAGTQYF.

This clonotype occurred many times. The V and J genes are TRBV2 and TRBJ1-2; no reliable D call. With 5 bases removed from V and 2 bases from J, the gap between germline ends came to 9 bases. The CDR3 sequence is 13 residues long. CDR1 and CDR2 from the germline V gene are SNHLY and FYNNEI. CDR3 bases: TGTGCCAGCAGTCTAGACTGGAACTATGGCTACACCTTC. This sequence encodes CASSLDWNYGYTF.

The table lists this clonotype with many counts. The rearrangement uses TRBV2 and TRBJ1-5, with D perhaps TRBD1 (6 bases). The germline V and J ends were trimmed by 8 bases and 4 bases, with 9 bases remaining between them. The CDR3 is 12 residues long. Germline CDR1 and CDR2: SNHLY and FYNNEI. The chain's CDR3 is CASQGQNQPQHF. CDR3 nucleotides: TGTGCCAGCCAGGGACAAAATCAGCCCCAGCATTTT. Based on the CDR3 plus reference TRBV2 and TRBJ1-5, the full variable domain is EPEVTQTPSHQVTQMGQEVILRCVPISNHLYFYWYRQILGQKVEFLVSFYNNEISEKSEIFDDQFSVERPDGSNFTLKIRSTKLEDSAMYFCASQGQNQPQHFGDGTRLSIL.

This clonotype occurred many times. The V and J genes are TRBV6-5 and TRBJ2-7, with TRBD1 matching 7 bases. The CDR3 consists of 15 residues. Germline CDR1 and CDR2: MNHEY and SVGAGI. Trimming cost V 3 bases and J 5 bases; bases outside gene matches: 10. The CDR3 sequence: CASSYNNRGGHEQYF. CDR3 in DNA: TGTGCCAGCAGTTATAACAACAGAGGGGGCCACGAGCAGTACTTC.

In this sample, this clonotype turned up many times. The V call is TRBV18, the J call TRBJ1-1; no definite D call. The germline CDR1 and CDR2 sequences are KGHSH and LQKENI. Trimming removed 1 base from V and 6 bases from J, with 6 bases in between. The CDR3 totals 12 residues. This CDR3 reads CASSPRVAEAFF. The DNA for the CDR3 is TGTGCCAGCTCACCACGTGTCGCTGAAGCTTTCTTT.

This clonotype was recorded many times. The gene calls are TRBV7-9 and TRBJ2-7; maybe TRBD2 (5 bases). The CDR3 totals 14 residues. V was trimmed by 5 bases and J by 2 bases, leaving 13 bases between them. The V gene's germline CDR1 is SEHNR and CDR2 FQNEAQ (reference sequence). CDR3 sequence: CASSRPGDTYEQYF. CDR3 in DNA: TGTGCCAGCAGCCGACCCGGGGATACCTACGAGCAGTACTTC.

The genes are TRBV12-3 or TRBV12-4 and TRBJ1-2; 9 nucleotides match TRBD1. This CDR3 is 14 amino acids long. The J segment lost 4 bases and the V segment lost 4 bases, leaving 4 bases of the junction unmatched. The CDR3 loop reads CASSSGGQGYGYTF. The CDR3 DNA sequence: TGTGCCAGCAGTTCCGGGGGACAGGGCTATGGCTACACCTTC.

Many counts were recorded for this clonotype. CDR3 sequence: CAWSVQGGAYEQYF. The CDR3, as DNA: TGTGCCTGGAGTGTACAAGGCGGTGCCTACGAGCAGTACTTC. This chain links TRBV30 with TRBJ2-7, with D hard to call. CDR3 length: 14 amino acids. The germline V gene encodes CDR1 GTSNPN and CDR2 SVGIG (reference sequence). The V and J ends lost 0 bases and 2 bases respectively, with 11 bases between them.

V usage is TRBV20-1 and J usage is TRBJ2-5; a possible D gene is TRBD1 (5 bases). Germline loops: CDR1 DFQATT, CDR2 SNEGSKA (reference sequence). V lost 4 bases, J lost 1 base, and 10 bases lay in between. The length of the CDR3 is 13 residues. The CDR3 DNA is TGCAGTGCTAATAGGGGTCCCCAAGAGACCCAGTACTTC. Translated: CSANRGPQETQYF.

In its sample, this clonotype was seen once. The chain is built from TRBV20-1 and TRBJ2-7; 12 bases are shared with TRBD2. CDR1 is DFQATT, CDR2 SNEGSKA, per germline (reference sequence). The CDR3 loop spans 16 amino acids. V shed 3 bases and J 2 bases; nucleotides not matched to a gene: 8. DNA of the CDR3: TGCAGTGCTAGTACTAGCGGGGGGCGCCATACCTACGAGCAGTACTTC. Translation gives CSASTSGGRHTYEQYF.

This clonotype occurred many times. J is TRBJ2-5 and V is TRBV20-1; D is undetermined. V lost 5 bases to trimming and J lost 2 bases, with 15 bases between them. In germline, CDR1 is DFQATT, CDR2 SNEGSKA (reference sequence). This CDR3 has 14 amino acids. In DNA, the CDR3 is TGCAGTGCTCCCGTAACCGGGCAACAAGAGACCCAGTACTTC. It is translated as CSAPVTGQQETQYF.

The chain uses TRBV12-3 or TRBV12-4 and TRBJ1-2; TRBD1 matches at 7 bases. There are 14 residues in the CDR3. V was clipped by 4 bases and J by 9 bases; unmatched bases: 11. CDR3 amino acids: CASSYKGALWSYTF. CDR3 DNA: TGTGCCAGCAGTTACAAGGGGGCATTATGGAGCTACACCTTC.

The rearrangement links TRBV6-1 to TRBJ2-7; D not resolved. In germline, CDR1 is MNHNS, CDR2 SASEGT. V lost 2 bases and J lost 3, with 11 bases in between. The CDR3 is 14 residues long. This CDR3 reads CASSELGGDYEQYF. CDR3 bases: TGTGCCAGCAGTGAATTGGGTGGGGACTACGAGCAGTACTTC.

The gene calls are TRBV7-2 and TRBJ2-2; 9 nucleotides match TRBD2. J gave up 4 bases and V 6 bases, and 0 bases lay outside the gene matches. Looked up from germline, CDR1 is SGHTA and CDR2 is FQGNSA. CDR3 length: 13 amino acids. The DNA of the CDR3 is TGTGCCAGCAGGACTAGCGGCACCGGGGAGCTGTTTTTT. Protein product: CASRTSGTGELFF.

This clonotype was seen many times. The V call is TRBV6-5, the J call TRBJ1-1; maybe TRBD1 (5 bases). Germline CDR1 and CDR2: MNHEY and SVGAGI. The CDR3 extends over 14 amino acids. The V gene lost 0 bases and the J gene lost 8 bases, with 13 bases spanning the gap. The CDR3 region has the DNA TGTGCCAGCAGTTACTCGAATTCAGGGCCCGAAGCTTTCTTT. Protein product: CASSYSNSGPEAFF.

In its sample, this clonotype was seen many times. The genes are TRBV6-1 and TRBJ2-5, with TRBD1 matching over 11 bases. V dropped 6 bases and J dropped 7; count of bases not matched to a gene: 13. CDR3 size: 16 residues. Germline V CDR1 and CDR2: MNHNS, SASEGT. The CDR3 reads CASREAYRDRGGTQYF. The DNA of the CDR3 is TGTGCCAGCAGGGAGGCCTACCGGGACAGGGGGGGGACCCAGTACTTC.

This clonotype was seen a few times. The chain links TRBV7-2 to TRBJ2-5, with a possible D match to TRBD1 (6 bases). Germline V CDR1 and CDR2: SGHTA, FQGNSA. The CDR3 spans 14 residues. V shed 5 bases and J shed 3 bases, with 13 bases lying between them. The CDR3 protein is CASSRGTREETQYF. CDR3 DNA sequence: TGTGCCAGCAGCAGGGGGACACGGGAAGAGACCCAGTACTTC.

The rearrangement joins TRBV12-3 or TRBV12-4 to TRBJ1-5; D not certain. Trimming cost V 5 bases and J 3 bases, with 8 bases left between them. The CDR3 contains 13 residues. The CDR3 bases are TGTGCCAGCAGTGAGCAGCTCAATCAGCCCCAGCATTTT. Residues: CASSEQLNQPQHF.

This clonotype was counted ten times or more. The V gene is TRBV6-2 or TRBV6-3, the J gene TRBJ2-7, with 7 nucleotides matching TRBD1. Germline V lookup: CDR1 MNHEY, CDR2 SVGEGT. V shed 5 bases, J shed 3 bases, and the junction held 4 bases outside the gene matches. CDR3 length equals 13 residues. The CDR3 reads CASSSRTGYEQYF. DNA for the CDR3: TGTGCCAGCAGTAGCCGGACAGGCTACGAGCAGTACTTC.

Only a few counts were recorded for this clonotype. The chain combines TRBV5-1 with TRBJ2-7; 12 bases are shared with TRBD2. This CDR3 is built from 20 residues. J lost 12 bases, V lost 0 bases, and 25 bases had no gene match. Germline V gives CDR1 SGHRS, CDR2 YFSETQ. CDR3 nucleotide sequence: TGCGCCAGCAGCTTGGGGCTCCCAGATACACTAGCGGGGGGTTCCCCCGGCGGGTACTTC. Protein sequence: CASSLGLPDTLAGGSPGGYF. Variable domain in full (rest from reference TRBV5-1 and TRBJ2-7): KAGVTQTPRYLIKTRGQQVTLSCSPISGHRSVSWYQQTPGQGLQFLFEYFSETQRNKGNFPGRFSGRQFSNSRSEMNVSTLELGDSALYLCASSLGLPDTLAGGSPGGYFGPGTRLTVT.

At least ten counts were recorded for this clonotype. The chain joins TRBV6-1 to TRBJ2-7; D is unresolved. Per germline, CDR1 MNHNS and CDR2 SASEGT. This CDR3 contains 15 residues. Trimming cost V 7 bases and J 5 bases, with 21 bases left between them. CDR3 nucleotides: TGTGCCAGCAACCAAGCTGGACCAAAGCCCCACGAGCAGTACTTC. This encodes CASNQAGPKPHEQYF.

In regard to this clonotype: This may stem from a read error, because a much larger clone lies one nucleotide away. This rearrangement joins TRBV30 to TRBJ2-5; D gene uncertain. CDR3 size: 12 residues. The germline gives CDR1 GTSNPN, CDR2 SVGIG (reference sequence). The CDR3 DNA sequence: TGTGCCTGGAGTGGTTACCAAGAGACCAAGTACTTC. The encoded protein is CAWSGYQETKYF.

The J gene is TRBJ2-7, the V gene TRBV11-1, with 7 bases aligning to TRBD1. Germline V CDR1 and CDR2: SGHAT, FQDESV (reference sequence). This CDR3 has 16 amino acids. The V segment lost 5 bases and the J segment 3 bases; nucleotides outside the gene matches: 13. CDR3 sequence: CASSHPDRQGDYEQYF. DNA of the CDR3: TGTGCCAGCAGCCATCCGGACAGACAGGGAGACTACGAGCAGTACTTC.

This clonotype occurred many times. CDR3 sequence: CASSPPSGGTSYEQYF. Here the CDR3 DNA reads TGTGCCAGCAGCCCTCCTAGCGGGGGGACTTCCTACGAGCAGTACTTC. The gene calls are TRBV11-1 and TRBJ2-7, with TRBD2 matching over 11 bases. Germline trimming cut 5 bases from V and 1 base from J; bases unmatched to any gene: 7. There are 16 residues in the CDR3. In germline, CDR1 is SGHAT, CDR2 FQDESV (reference sequence). The full variable domain, in which reference TRBV11-1 and TRBJ2-7 provide the parts outside the CDR3, is EAEVAQSPRYKITEKSQAVAFWCDPISGHATLYWYRQILGQGPELLVQFQDESVVDDSQLPKDRFSAERLKGVDSTLKIQPAELGDSAMYLCASSPPSGGTSYEQYFGPGTRLTVT.